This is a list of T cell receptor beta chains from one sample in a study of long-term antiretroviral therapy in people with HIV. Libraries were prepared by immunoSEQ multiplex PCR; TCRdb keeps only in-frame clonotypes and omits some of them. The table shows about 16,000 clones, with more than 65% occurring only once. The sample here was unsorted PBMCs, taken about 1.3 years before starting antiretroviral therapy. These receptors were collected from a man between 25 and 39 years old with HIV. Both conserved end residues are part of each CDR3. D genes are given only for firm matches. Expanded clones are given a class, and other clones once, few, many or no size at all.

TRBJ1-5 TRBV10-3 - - CAISDVGQPQHF TGTGCCATCAGTGATGTTGGTCAGCCCCAGCATTTT
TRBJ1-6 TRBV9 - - CASSASASSYNSPLHF TGTGCCAGCAGCGCATCGGCTTCCTCCTATAATTCACCCCTCCACTTT
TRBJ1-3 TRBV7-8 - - CASSLARRGAGNTIYF TGTGCCAGCAGCTTAGCGCGACGGGGGGCAGGAAACACCATATATTTT
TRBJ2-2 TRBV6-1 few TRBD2 CASSDGSGRFNTGELFF TGTGCCAGCAGTGACGGTAGCGGGAGGTTTAACACCGGGGAGCTGTTTTTT
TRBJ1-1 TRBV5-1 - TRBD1 CATSNPQGMNTEAFF TGCGCCACCAGTAACCCACAGGGGATGAACACTGAAGCTTTCTTT
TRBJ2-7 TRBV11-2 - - CASSLDWVTGEQYF TGTGCCAGCAGCTTAGATTGGGTTACAGGCGAGCAGTACTTC
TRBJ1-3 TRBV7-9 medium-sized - CASSLGGNTIYF TGTGCCAGCAGCTTAGGGGGAAACACCATATATTTT
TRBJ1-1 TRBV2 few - CASSEEGFLAEAFF TGTGCCAGCAGTGAGGAAGGGTTTCTGGCTGAAGCTTTCTTT
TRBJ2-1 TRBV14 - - CASSQPWKTNEQFF TGTGCCAGCAGCCAACCTTGGAAAACAAATGAGCAGTTCTTC
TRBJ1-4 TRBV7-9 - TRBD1 CASSQALTGQTNEKLFF TGTGCCAGCAGCCAAGCTTTAACGGGACAGACTAATGAAAAACTGTTTTTT
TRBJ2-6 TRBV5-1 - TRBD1 CASSPGTGGAGANVLTF TGCGCCAGCAGTCCCGGGACAGGGGGCGCTGGGGCCAACGTCCTGACTTTC
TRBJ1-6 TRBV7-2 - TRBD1 CASSLMDRGLLGNSPLHF TGTGCCAGCAGCTTAATGGACAGGGGGCTTTTGGGTAATTCACCCCTCCACTTT
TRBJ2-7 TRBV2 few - CASSGGNEQYF TGTGCCAGCAGTGGGGGAAACGAGCAGTACTTC
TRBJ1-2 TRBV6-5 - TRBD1 CASRRDSQPFTGYTF TGTGCCAGCAGGCGGGACAGCCAACCCTTTACGGGCTACACCTTC
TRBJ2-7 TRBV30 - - CAWSPGQFPYEQYF TGTGCCTGGAGTCCGGGGCAGTTCCCCTACGAGCAGTACTTC
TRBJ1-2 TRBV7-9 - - CASSPSGTRDYGYTF TGTGCCAGCAGCCCCTCCGGGACAAGGGATTATGGCTACACCTTC
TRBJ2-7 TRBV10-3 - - CAIGTDGAYEQYF TGTGCCATCGGGACGGACGGCGCCTACGAGCAGTACTTC
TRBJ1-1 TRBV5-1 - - CASSLASPWGAFF TGCGCCAGCAGCTTGGCATCTCCGTGGGGAGCTTTCTTT
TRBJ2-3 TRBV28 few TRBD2 CASSAAASGVTDTQYF TGTGCCAGCAGTGCCGCCGCTAGCGGGGTCACAGATACGCAGTATTTT
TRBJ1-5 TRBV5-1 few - CASSTGVHSNQPQHF TGCGCCAGCAGCACCGGGGTACATAGCAATCAGCCCCAGCATTTT
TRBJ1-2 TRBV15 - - CATSRDRAVKTSGYTF TGTGCCACCAGCAGAGATAGGGCAGTCAAGACGTCTGGCTACACCTTC
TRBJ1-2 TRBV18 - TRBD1 CASSPFSQGAGTF TGTGCCAGCTCACCATTCAGCCAGGGGGCGGGCACCTTC
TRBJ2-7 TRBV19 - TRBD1 CATNAGTGGREQYF TGTGCCACCAATGCTGGGACAGGGGGCCGCGAGCAGTACTTC
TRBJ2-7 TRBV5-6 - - CASSLAGVTHEQYF TGTGCCAGCAGCTTGGCCGGAGTGACCCACGAGCAGTACTTC
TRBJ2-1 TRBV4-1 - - CASSQDFENEQFF TGCGCCAGCAGCCAAGATTTCGAGAATGAGCAGTTCTTC
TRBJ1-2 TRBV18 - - CASSPNDYGYTF TGTGCCAGCTCGCCGAATGACTATGGCTACACCTTC
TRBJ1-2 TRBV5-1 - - CASSLAQGDYGYTF TGCGCCAGCAGCTTGGCCCAGGGCGACTATGGCTACACCTTC
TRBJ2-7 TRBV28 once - CASSWSRDYSDEQYF TGTGCCAGCAGTTGGTCGCGGGATTACAGCGACGAGCAGTACTTC
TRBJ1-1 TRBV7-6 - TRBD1 CASSLGGGTGNTEAFF TGTGCCAGCAGCTTGGGGGGAGGGACAGGGAACACTGAAGCTTTCTTT
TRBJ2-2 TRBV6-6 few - CASSYSYTGELFF TGTGCCAGCAGTTACTCGTACACCGGGGAGCTGTTTTTT
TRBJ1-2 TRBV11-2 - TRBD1 CASSLNGQVYDGYTF TGTGCCAGCAGCCTTAATGGACAGGTTTACGATGGCTACACCTTC
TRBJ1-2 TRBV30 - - CAWSRGERGRDGYTF TGTGCCTGGAGTAGGGGAGAGCGGGGTCGGGATGGCTACACCTTC
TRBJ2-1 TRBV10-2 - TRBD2 CASRTSGGSYNEQFF TGCGCCAGCAGGACTAGCGGGGGCTCATACAATGAGCAGTTCTTC
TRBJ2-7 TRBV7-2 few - CASSLGRNTYEQYF TGTGCCAGCAGCTTAGGGCGGAATACCTACGAGCAGTACTTC
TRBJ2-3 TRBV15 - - CATSTRDADTQYF TGTGCCACCAGCACCCGTGATGCAGATACGCAGTATTTT
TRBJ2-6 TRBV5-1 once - CASSLASGKRVGANVLTF TGCGCCAGCAGCTTGGCGTCAGGGAAAAGGGTGGGGGCCAACGTCCTGACTTTC
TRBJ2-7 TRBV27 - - CASSDTPYEQYF TGTGCCAGCAGTGACACCCCCTACGAGCAGTACTTC
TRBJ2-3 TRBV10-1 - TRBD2 CASSSGTSGTDTQYF TGCGCCAGCAGCTCCGGGACTAGCGGCACAGATACGCAGTATTTT
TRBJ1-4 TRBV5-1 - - CASSLDPIPSNEKLFF TGCGCCAGCAGCCTCGATCCAATTCCTTCTAATGAAAAACTGTTTTTT
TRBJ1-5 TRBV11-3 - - CASRPYSNQPQHF TGTGCCAGCCGGCCTTATAGCAATCAGCCCCAGCATTTT
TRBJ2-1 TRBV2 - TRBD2 CASSEGRASGGGAYNEQFF TGTGCCAGCAGTGAAGGTCGGGCTAGCGGGGGGGGTGCTTACAATGAGCAGTTCTTC
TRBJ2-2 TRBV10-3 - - CAISGQGATGELFF TGTGCCATCAGTGGCCAGGGTGCGACCGGGGAGCTGTTTTTT
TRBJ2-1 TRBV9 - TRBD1 CASSVQGDGAYNEQFF TGTGCCAGCAGCGTTCAGGGGGACGGAGCATACAATGAGCAGTTCTTC
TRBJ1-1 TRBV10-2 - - CASEPGNTEAFF TGCGCCAGCGAGCCGGGGAACACTGAAGCTTTCTTT
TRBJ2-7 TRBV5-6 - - CASIRNRVLPYEQYF TGTGCCAGCATCCGAAACCGGGTCCTACCCTACGAGCAGTACTTC
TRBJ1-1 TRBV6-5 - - CATQTNVNTEAFF TGTGCCACTCAGACTAACGTGAACACTGAAGCTTTCTTT
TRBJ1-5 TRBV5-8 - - CASRDGWAEDQPQHF TGTGCCAGCAGAGACGGGTGGGCCGAGGATCAGCCCCAGCATTTT
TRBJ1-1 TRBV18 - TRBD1 CASSPDRIILNTEAFF TGTGCCAGCTCACCGGACAGGATCATCTTGAACACTGAAGCTTTCTTT
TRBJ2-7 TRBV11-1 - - CASSLLGRTHEQYF TGTGCCAGCAGCTTACTGGGGAGGACCCACGAGCAGTACTTC
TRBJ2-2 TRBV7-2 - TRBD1 CASTPNPRTGANTGELFF TGTGCCAGCACCCCGAACCCAAGGACAGGGGCGAACACCGGGGAGCTGTTTTTT
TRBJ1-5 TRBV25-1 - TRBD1 CASSEPGTGALNQPQHF TGTGCCAGCAGTGAGCCCGGGACAGGGGCCCTGAATCAGCCCCAGCATTTT
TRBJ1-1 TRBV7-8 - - CASSHSGQMNTEAFF TGTGCCAGCAGCCATTCCGGACAGATGAACACTGAAGCTTTCTTT
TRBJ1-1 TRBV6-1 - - CASRLSQSYGEAFF TGTGCCAGCAGGCTTAGTCAGAGTTACGGTGAAGCTTTCTTT
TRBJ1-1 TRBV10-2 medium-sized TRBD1 CASSGQDYTEAFF TGCGCCAGTTCGGGACAGGATTACACTGAAGCTTTCTTT